The 11 T cell receptor beta chains listed next were all sequenced from one sample in a study of T-cell reconstitution after alpha-beta-depleted transplantation in children. Construction of the TCRbeta library involved unique molecular identifiers. From the PCR reads, TCRdb called clonotypes with MiXCR, one entry per CDR3 protein. The data contain approximately 79,000 distinct CDR3 sequences, around 18% of them singletons. Sequenced here: PBMCs, mostly from graft donor cells, sampled 360 days after TCRalphabeta/CD19-depleted stem cell transplant. Receptor source: a male patient aged 2-9 years who had a stem cell transplant for acute lymphoblastic leukemia, so the T cells may come from the graft donor.

This clonotype has ten or more counts. V gene TRBV5-1 combines with J gene TRBJ2-1; tentatively, D is TRBD2 (6 bases). From germline, CDR1 is SGHRS and CDR2 YFSETQ. CDR3 size: 16 residues. V was trimmed by 2 bases and J by 4 bases, leaving 16 bases between them. The DNA of the CDR3 is TGCGCCAGCAGCTTCTTTCCGGGGGTCTCGTACAATGAGCAGTTCTTC. It specifies CASSFFPGVSYNEQFF.

This sequence joins TRBV6-1 and TRBJ1-5; D is unresolved. The CDR3 loop spans 13 amino acids. Germline V gene sequence: CDR1 MNHNS, CDR2 SASEGT. The ends were cut back, 6 bases at V and 7 bases at J, with 13 bases in the middle. This CDR3 is CASRMGIGQPQHF. The CDR3 region has the DNA TGTGCCAGCAGAATGGGGATCGGACAGCCCCAGCATTTT.

This clonotype was recorded a few times. The chain uses TRBV12-3 or TRBV12-4 and TRBJ2-2; 9 bases align to TRBD1. V shed 5 bases and J 6 bases; nucleotides not matched to a gene: 7. The CDR3 extends over 15 amino acids. CDR3: CASSPQGAIAGELFF. The CDR3 DNA reads as TGTGCCAGCAGTCCACAGGGGGCGATTGCCGGGGAGCTGTTTTTT.

The genes are TRBV27 and TRBJ2-1; D gene ambiguous. The germline CDR1 and CDR2 sequences are MNHEY and SMNVEV (reference sequence). V dropped 0 bases and J dropped 9 bases, with 9 bases sitting between them. CDR3 length equals 13 residues. As DNA, the CDR3 is TGTGCCAGCAGTTTATCACGTTTAGGTGAGCAGTTCTTC. Translated, it gives CASSLSRLGEQFF.

The sample holds many counts of this clonotype. The rearrangement links TRBV20-1 to TRBJ2-1, with 7 positions matching TRBD2. CDR3 size: 15 residues. The V gene end was trimmed by 6 bases and the J gene end by 5 bases; junction bases not matched to a gene: 13. CDR1 is DFQATT and CDR2 is SNEGSKA in the germline V gene (reference sequence). This chain's CDR3 is CSALGGRAINNEQFF. CDR3 bases: TGCAGTGCGCTGGGTGGGAGGGCAATAAACAATGAGCAGTTCTTC.

This clonotype was recorded a few times. This chain connects TRBV4-2 to TRBJ2-3; D tentatively reads TRBD1 or TRBD2 (5 bases each). Germline CDR1 reads LGHNA; CDR2 reads YNFKEQ. Trimming stripped 5 bases from V and 4 bases from J, with 16 bases between. This CDR3 region has 15 residues. DNA for the CDR3: TGTGCCAGCAGCTTGAGGGGCCTCGAGGCAGATACGCAGTATTTT. Translation: CASSLRGLEADTQYF.

As for this clonotype: The junction does not match germline at one end; this may be a read error. Here the CDR3 DNA reads TGTCCCAGCTCCAAGACAGGGGCTTTCCCTGGGGCCAACGTCCTGACTTTC. It yields the protein CPSSKTGAFPGANVLTF. The chain is built from TRBV27 and TRBJ2-6, with 8 bases lining up with TRBD1. Germline values: CDR1 MNHEY, CDR2 SMNVEV (reference sequence). This CDR3 has 17 residues.

The J gene is TRBJ2-7, the V gene TRBV7-8, with a tentative D call TRBD1 (5 bases). The CDR3 is made up of 13 amino acids. V lost 5 bases to trimming and J lost 4 bases, with 12 bases between them. Germline loops: CDR1 SGHVS, CDR2 FQNEAQ. The CDR3 is CASSPGWGYEQYF. For the CDR3, the DNA is TGTGCCAGCAGCCCAGGGTGGGGTTACGAGCAGTACTTC.

This clonotype was seen once. J is TRBJ2-7 and V is TRBV11-2; 8 nucleotides agree with TRBD2. Germline CDR1 is SGHAT and CDR2 is FQNNGV. The CDR3 sequence is 15 residues long. The V and J ends lost 3 bases and 0 bases, in that order; junction bases with no gene match: 4. The CDR3 nucleotides read TGTGCCAGCAGCTTCACTAGCGGTAGCTCCTACGAGCAGTACTTC. Protein sequence: CASSFTSGSSYEQYF.

This chain uses TRBV10-3 with TRBJ2-7; D is unresolved. CDR3 length: 14 residues. Germline values: CDR1 ENHRY, CDR2 SYGVKD. Trimming pared 2 bases from V and 0 bases from J, leaving 8 bases between. The CDR3 loop is CAISEVEGSYEQYF. CDR3 DNA: TGTGCCATCAGTGAGGTCGAAGGCTCCTACGAGCAGTACTTC.

This rearrangement joins TRBV7-6 to TRBJ2-1; 9 bases agree with TRBD2. Germline trimming cut 6 bases from V and 3 bases from J; bases unmatched to any gene: 6. Germline CDR1 and CDR2: SGHVS and FNYEAQ. The CDR3 covers 15 residues. The CDR3 DNA follows: TGTGCCAGCAGTTTGAGCGGGGGGCGCTACAATGAGCAGTTCTTC. Translated: CASSLSGGRYNEQFF.